The 15 T cell receptor beta chains given below trace back to one sample, sequenced in a study of blood T cells in healthy people across ages. The use of a sample-barcoded 5' primer and a J-beta primer mix characterized a second PCR of roughly 6 to 11 cycles. MiXCR was run by TCRdb on the 5' RACE reads, yielding one entry per CDR3 protein. The sample contains approximately 800,000 distinct CDR3 sequences, approximately 35% of which appear only once. The sequenced material came from blood. These receptors came from a man younger than 35 in good health.

V is TRBV24-1 and J is TRBJ2-1; D is unclear. Trimming removed 3 bases at V and 0 bases at J, with 14 bases between. The CDR3 totals 17 residues. CDR1 is KGHDR, CDR2 SFDVKD, per germline. The DNA of the CDR3 is TGTGCCACCAGTGATCCGCCGGGCGATAGCTCCTACAATGAGCAGTTCTTC. As protein: CATSDPPGDSSYNEQFF.

The chain joins TRBV29-1 to TRBJ1-2; D perhaps matches TRBD1 (5 bases). CDR1 and CDR2 (germline): SQVTM, ANQGSEA. The CDR3 length is 13 residues. V was pared by 6 bases and J by 4 bases, with 15 bases between. Here the CDR3 reads CSVPGREGYGYTF. The CDR3 DNA is TGCAGCGTACCCGGCAGGGAGGGCTATGGCTACACCTTC.

This rearrangement joins TRBV7-9 to TRBJ2-5; D is unresolved. V was trimmed by 5 bases and J by 1 base, leaving 8 bases between them. In germline, CDR1 is SEHNR, CDR2 FQNEAQ (reference sequence). The CDR3 has 13 amino acids. This CDR3 is CASSTALQETQYF. DNA of the CDR3: TGTGCCAGCAGCACGGCCCTCCAAGAGACCCAGTACTTC.

Ten or more counts support this clonotype. This sequence joins TRBV7-2 and TRBJ2-1; D gene ambiguous. Germline CDR1 and CDR2: SGHTA and FQGNSA. The germline V and J ends were trimmed by 3 bases and 6 bases, with 9 bases remaining between them. CDR3 length: 13 residues. CDR3 sequence reads: CASSLGTFNEQFF. In nucleotides, the CDR3 is TGTGCCAGCAGCTTGGGCACGTTCAATGAGCAGTTCTTC.

Details on this clonotype: A much larger clone sits a single nucleotide away, making a read error possible. This chain joins TRBV28 and TRBJ1-2; D is uncertain. V was cut by 6 bases and J by 2 bases, with 16 bases left in between. Germline-derived CDR1 and CDR2 are MDHEN and SYDVKM. The CDR3 runs 15 residues. CDR3: CASSQYLARNYGYTF. The CDR3 DNA reads as TGTGCCAGCAGCCAATACTTGGCCCGGAACTATGGCTACACCTTC.

For this clonotype: Given a much more abundant clone one base away, this may be a read error. V usage is TRBV15 and J usage is TRBJ2-1; D call uncertain. Per germline, CDR1 LNHNV and CDR2 YYDKDF (reference sequence). There are 12 residues in the CDR3. The CDR3 bases are TGTGCCACCGGCAGAGTAGGGAATGAGCAGTTCTTC. Protein product: CATGRVGNEQFF.

The V gene is TRBV29-1, the J gene TRBJ2-5, with a weak D call TRBD1 (5 bases). Trimming shortened V by 6 bases and J by 1 base, and 9 bases separated the two germline ends. CDR1 is SQVTM, CDR2 ANQGSEA, per germline. CDR3 length equals 12 residues. CDR3 in DNA: TGCAGCGTGACCAGGGTCCAAGAGACCCAGTACTTC. It codes for CSVTRVQETQYF.

The V call is TRBV25-1, the J call TRBJ2-1; D might be TRBD1 or TRBD2, each matching 5 bases. CDR3 length: 17 residues. CDR1 is MGHDK and CDR2 is SYGVNS in the germline V gene. V shed 8 bases and J shed 13 bases, with 33 bases lying between them. The CDR3, as DNA: TGTGCCAGCGGCTCCCCACTTCACAGGACCCGAGGGGAGACCCAGTTCTTC. As protein: CASGSPLHRTRGETQFF.

To note about this clonotype: A single base separates this from a much larger clone, so it may be a read error. This sequence joins TRBV25-1 and TRBJ2-3; maybe TRBD1 (6 bases). CDR1 is MGHDK and CDR2 is SYGVNS in the germline V gene. CDR3 length: 16 amino acids. CDR3 protein: CASGDPRQASTDTQYF. As DNA, the CDR3 is TGTGCCAGCGGTGATCCCAGACAGGCTAGCACAGATACGCAGTATTTT.

There are a few counts of this clonotype. V and J are TRBV3-1 and TRBJ1-2; TRBD1 matches 9 bases. Germline CDR1 and CDR2: LGHDT and YNNKEL (reference sequence). The ends lost 6 bases at V and 7 bases at J; junction bases unmatched: 6. This CDR3 has 13 amino acids. Here the CDR3 reads CASRLQGAGGYTF. CDR3 nucleotides: TGTGCCAGCAGACTACAGGGGGCTGGTGGCTACACCTTC.

This chain links TRBV10-3 with TRBJ2-7, with a weak D call TRBD1 (6 bases). CDR1 and CDR2 (germline): ENHRY, SYGVKD. V was cut by 4 bases and J by 3 bases, with 13 bases left in between. This CDR3 has 14 amino acids. CDR3 sequence reads: CAISGADRYYEQYF. The CDR3 DNA is TGTGCCATCAGTGGGGCTGACAGGTACTACGAGCAGTACTTC.

V and J are TRBV4-1 and TRBJ2-1; maybe TRBD2 (7 bases). This CDR3 comprises 16 residues. The germline V gene encodes CDR1 MGHRA and CDR2 YSYEKL. V gave up 0 bases and J gave up 3 bases, with 12 bases separating them. In DNA, the CDR3 is TGCGCCAGCAGCCAAGAGAGGGGGGGCCTCTACAATGAGCAGTTCTTC. It encodes CASSQERGGLYNEQFF.

This clonotype has just one count. This rearrangement joins TRBV5-1 to TRBJ2-3; no reliable D call. This CDR3 is built from 15 residues. Germline V gene lookup returns CDR1 SGHRS and CDR2 YFSETQ. V was pared by 5 bases and J by 0 bases, with 13 bases between. The CDR3 DNA reads TGCGCCAGCAGATGGTCCGGGTCAAGCACAGATACGCAGTATTTT. Encoded protein: CASRWSGSSTDTQYF. Looking up the rest from reference TRBV5-1 and TRBJ2-3 gives the full variable domain: KAGVTQTPRYLIKTRGQQVTLSCSPISGHRSVSWYQQTPGQGLQFLFEYFSETQRNKGNFPGRFSGRQFSNSRSEMNVSTLELGDSALYLCASRWSGSSTDTQYFGPGTRLTVL.

This clonotype was picked up a small number of times. V gene TRBV7-9 combines with J gene TRBJ1-2, with D unresolved. From germline, CDR1 is SEHNR and CDR2 FQNEAQ (reference sequence). V was shortened by 1 base and J by 3 bases, with 12 bases between the two germline ends. The CDR3 is made up of 15 amino acids. The CDR3 DNA sequence: TGTGCCAGCAGCTTAGGTGCCCGAAGTTACTATGGCTACACCTTC. Translation: CASSLGARSYYGYTF. Together with reference TRBV7-9 and TRBJ1-2, the CDR3 gives the full variable domain: DTGVSQNPRHKITKRGQNVTFRCDPISEHNRLYWYRQTLGQGPEFLTYFQNEAQLEKSRLLSDRFSAERPKGSFSTLEIQRTEQGDSAMYLCASSLGARSYYGYTFGSGTRLTVV.

The chain joins TRBV20-1 to TRBJ2-7, with a possible D match to TRBD1 (5 bases). The germline V and J ends were trimmed by 8 bases and 1 base, with 15 bases remaining between them. The CDR3 has 13 residues. From germline, CDR1 is DFQATT and CDR2 SNEGSKA (reference sequence). CDR3 sequence reads: CSQQTDPSYEQYF. CDR3 DNA sequence: TGCAGTCAACAGACAGACCCTTCCTACGAGCAGTACTTC.